The clone carrying this TCR beta chain came up many times. Its antigen is unidentified. The record originates from a study of response to subunit inactivated influenza vaccine. Broader study findings: Researchers suggested that each seasonal influenza vaccination recruits few new T cells.

This CDR3 has 12 amino acids. Germline V gene lookup returns CDR1 MGHDK and CDR2 SYGVNS. Between the trimmed V and J ends, which lost 6 bases and 3 bases, there was a span of 9 bases. TCRdb passed the RT-PCR reads through MiXCR, listing each CDR3 protein once. The sample records about 240,000 distinct CDR3 sequences, 12% being singletons. The material sequenced was non-naive T cells sorted from PBMCs, taken about 14 days before vaccination. The source of this sequence is a man aged 45-60 years who received an inactivated influenza vaccine. The V call is TRBV25-1, the J call TRBJ2-7; D may be TRBD1 (5 bases). The CDR3 coding sequence is TGTGCCAGCAGCCAGGGAATCTACGAGCAGTACTTC. Amino acids: CASSQGIYEQYF.